Shown below are 9 T cell receptor beta chains from a single sample sequenced in a study of post-analysis software for immune sequencing data. Unique molecular identifiers were carried by the TCR beta cDNA libraries. TCRdb reprocessed the PCR reads with MiXCR, giving one entry per CDR3 protein. The data hold 700,000 to 800,000 distinct CDR3 sequences, with approximately 30% observed a single time. The antigens these receptors bind are not known. The study's findings and limits: About five TRBV segments, including TRBV5-6, TRBV5-1 and TRBV20-1, were more frequent in patients than controls.

Sequenced sample: blood. Receptors were obtained from a girl aged 10 to 17 with multiple sclerosis.

The rearrangement links TRBV12-3 or TRBV12-4 to TRBJ2-1; 9 bases are shared with TRBD2. V shed 6 bases and J 5 bases; nucleotides not matched to a gene: 14. The CDR3 has 17 residues. Here the CDR3 DNA reads TGTGCCAGCAGCCCTCTAGATAGCGGGGGCCCTAACAATGAGCAGTTCTTC. Translation: CASSPLDSGGPNNEQFF.

The J gene is TRBJ2-5, the V gene TRBV10-3; D unclear. CDR1 and CDR2 from the germline V gene are ENHRY and SYGVKD. Deletions cut 7 bases from V and 1 base from J, with 10 bases between. This CDR3 is 13 amino acids long. CDR3 protein: CAIKGTAQETQYF. The CDR3 DNA reads TGTGCCATCAAGGGCACCGCCCAAGAGACCCAGTACTTC.

V gene TRBV20-1 combines with J gene TRBJ2-1, with D unclear. Germline V gene lookup returns CDR1 DFQATT and CDR2 SNEGSKA (reference sequence). Trimming took off 0 bases at V and 4 bases at J, with 7 bases between the two ends. The CDR3 runs 13 residues. This CDR3 is CSARDPLYNEQFF. The CDR3 DNA is TGCAGTGCTAGAGATCCCCTGTACAATGAGCAGTTCTTC.

This CDR3 is CASSPLDRGEGNIQYF. The DNA for the CDR3 is TGTGCCAGCTCACCTTTAGACAGGGGCGAGGGAAACATTCAGTACTTC. The chain employs TRBV18 and TRBJ2-4, with 8 bases identical to TRBD1. Germline V lookup: CDR1 KGHSH, CDR2 LQKENI. This CDR3 spans 16 amino acids. The junction had 10 bases not matched to a gene; V was cut back by 3 bases and J by 6 bases.

The chain combines TRBV6-6 with TRBJ2-3; D perhaps matches TRBD1 (6 bases). The germline CDR1 and CDR2 sequences are MNHNY and SVGAGI (reference sequence). The CDR3 extends over 15 amino acids. V was shortened by 10 bases and J by 2 bases, with 19 bases between the two germline ends. The CDR3 DNA follows: TGTGCCACCAGGGCTGGACAGCTCTCCACAGATACGCAGTATTTT. Protein product: CATRAGQLSTDTQYF.

The V gene is TRBV9, the J gene TRBJ2-5; the D gene is possibly TRBD2 (6 bases). The CDR3 sequence is 15 residues long. Trimming stripped 2 bases from V and 1 base from J, with 12 bases between. Germline V lookup: CDR1 SGDLS, CDR2 YYNGEE. CDR3 region: CASSVGDLPQETQYF. The DNA of the CDR3 is TGTGCCAGCAGCGTGGGGGACTTGCCCCAAGAGACCCAGTACTTC.

The chain employs TRBV6-1 and TRBJ2-7; D is unresolved. The germline V and J ends were trimmed by 2 bases and 6 bases, with 17 bases remaining between them. Germline V gives CDR1 MNHNS, CDR2 SASEGT. This CDR3 region has 15 residues. The CDR3 sequence is CASSELSQARGEQYF. CDR3 DNA: TGTGCCAGCAGTGAACTTAGTCAAGCCCGCGGCGAGCAGTACTTC.

This clonotype appeared a few times. V gene TRBV7-2 combines with J gene TRBJ1-1; no firm D call. Germline lookup yields CDR1 SGHTA and CDR2 FQGNSA. The CDR3 runs 12 residues. Trimming took 11 bases from V and 1 from J, leaving 11 bases between them. The CDR3 DNA is TGTGCCTGCGGGGTGGGGAACACTGAAGCTTTCTTT. Encoded protein: CACGVGNTEAFF.

This chain uses TRBV5-1 with TRBJ2-4; perhaps TRBD1 as D (6 bases). This CDR3 is 15 amino acids long. The germline gives CDR1 SGHRS, CDR2 YFSETQ. The V end was cut by 0 bases, the J end by 0 bases, with 7 bases between. In DNA form, the CDR3 reads TGCGCCAGCAGCTTGGTCAGGGGAGCCAAAAACATTCAGTACTTC. This gives the protein CASSLVRGAKNIQYF.